There are many counts of the clone carrying this TCR beta chain. Unique molecular identifiers were attached to individual cDNA molecules. Via MiXCR, TCRdb re-called the 5' RACE reads, giving one row per CDR3 protein. The repertoire consists of approximately 70,000 distinct CDR3 sequences, with about 4.9% occurring once and the leading ten covering 3% to 4.5%. The sample originates from a study of early T cells in non-severe SARS-CoV-2 infection. The CDR3 runs 13 residues. Per the germline V gene, CDR1 is SGHTA and CDR2 is FQGNSA. Between the trimmed V and J ends, which lost 1 base and 8 bases, there was a span of 6 bases.

The J gene is TRBJ1-6, the V gene TRBV7-2; no firm D call. The sequencing used whole blood, collected at baseline. The source of this sequence is an adult who was a healthcare worker with PCR-confirmed SARS-CoV-2 infection or an uninfected control (not recorded which). The donor label of this sample is uncertain. The CDR3 sequence: CASSLGRDSPLHF. In nucleotides, the CDR3 is TGTGCCAGCAGCTTAGGTCGAGATTCACCCCTCCACTTT.